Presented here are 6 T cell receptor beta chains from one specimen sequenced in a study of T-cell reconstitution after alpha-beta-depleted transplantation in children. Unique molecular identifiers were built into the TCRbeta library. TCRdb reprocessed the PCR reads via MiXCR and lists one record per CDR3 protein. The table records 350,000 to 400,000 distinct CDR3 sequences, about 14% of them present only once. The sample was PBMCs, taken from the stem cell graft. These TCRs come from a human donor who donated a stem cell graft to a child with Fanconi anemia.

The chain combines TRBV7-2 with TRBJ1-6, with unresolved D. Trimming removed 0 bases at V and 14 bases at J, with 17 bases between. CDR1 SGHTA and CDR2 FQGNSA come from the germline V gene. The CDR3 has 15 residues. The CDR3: CASSLAGLIPGTLHF. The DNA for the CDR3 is TGTGCCAGCAGCTTAGCGGGCCTCATACCCGGGACCCTCCACTTT.

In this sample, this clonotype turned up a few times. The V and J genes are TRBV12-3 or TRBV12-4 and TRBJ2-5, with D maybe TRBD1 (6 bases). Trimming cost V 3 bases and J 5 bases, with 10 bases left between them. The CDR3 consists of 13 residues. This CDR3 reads CASSFSGVETQYF. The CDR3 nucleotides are TGTGCCAGCAGTTTCTCAGGGGTGGAGACCCAGTACTTC.

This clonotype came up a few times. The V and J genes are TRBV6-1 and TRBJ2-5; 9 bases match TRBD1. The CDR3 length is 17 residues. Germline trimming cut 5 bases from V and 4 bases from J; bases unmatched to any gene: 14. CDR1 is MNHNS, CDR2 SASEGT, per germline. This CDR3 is CASSQFGPGQGPETQYF. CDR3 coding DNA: TGTGCCAGCAGTCAATTTGGCCCGGGACAGGGACCAGAGACCCAGTACTTC.

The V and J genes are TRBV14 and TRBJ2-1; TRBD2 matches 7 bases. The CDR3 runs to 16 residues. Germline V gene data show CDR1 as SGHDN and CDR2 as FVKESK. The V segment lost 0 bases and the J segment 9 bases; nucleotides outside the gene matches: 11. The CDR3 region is CASSQEAGVGNAEQFF. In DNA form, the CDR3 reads TGTGCCAGCAGCCAAGAGGCGGGGGTCGGTAACGCTGAGCAGTTCTTC.

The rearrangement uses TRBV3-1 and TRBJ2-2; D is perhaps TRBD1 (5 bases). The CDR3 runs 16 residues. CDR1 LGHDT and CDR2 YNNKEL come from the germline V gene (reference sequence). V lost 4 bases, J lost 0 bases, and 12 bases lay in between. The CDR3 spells CASSPSRGANTGELFF. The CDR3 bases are TGTGCCAGCAGCCCGAGTAGGGGCGCGAACACCGGGGAGCTGTTTTTT.

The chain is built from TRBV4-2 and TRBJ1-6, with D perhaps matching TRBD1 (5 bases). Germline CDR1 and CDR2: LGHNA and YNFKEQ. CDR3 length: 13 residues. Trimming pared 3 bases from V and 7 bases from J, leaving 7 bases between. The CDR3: CASSQGTNSPLHF. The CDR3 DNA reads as TGTGCCAGCAGCCAGGGGACCAATTCACCCCTCCACTTT.